This TCR beta chain was documented in a study of blood T cell repertoires in COVID-19. The ends lost 2 bases at V and 9 bases at J; junction bases unmatched: 8. The CDR3 is 15 amino acids. Germline CDR1 reads MNHNY; CDR2 reads SVGAGI (reference sequence). The protocol was immunoSEQ multiplex PCR, while the TCRdb copy is restricted to in-frame clones and leaves out a portion. The table lists roughly 180,000 clones, 81% of them singletons. This sequence joins TRBV6-6 and TRBJ2-1, with 9 bases lining up with TRBD1. This receptor was obtained from a woman aged 40 to 50 with COVID-19, enrolled during active disease. Sequencing was performed on peripheral blood. This chain's CDR3 is CASSYDRGVLGEQFF. For the CDR3, the DNA is TGTGCCAGCAGTTACGACAGGGGGGTGCTTGGTGAGCAGTTCTTC.